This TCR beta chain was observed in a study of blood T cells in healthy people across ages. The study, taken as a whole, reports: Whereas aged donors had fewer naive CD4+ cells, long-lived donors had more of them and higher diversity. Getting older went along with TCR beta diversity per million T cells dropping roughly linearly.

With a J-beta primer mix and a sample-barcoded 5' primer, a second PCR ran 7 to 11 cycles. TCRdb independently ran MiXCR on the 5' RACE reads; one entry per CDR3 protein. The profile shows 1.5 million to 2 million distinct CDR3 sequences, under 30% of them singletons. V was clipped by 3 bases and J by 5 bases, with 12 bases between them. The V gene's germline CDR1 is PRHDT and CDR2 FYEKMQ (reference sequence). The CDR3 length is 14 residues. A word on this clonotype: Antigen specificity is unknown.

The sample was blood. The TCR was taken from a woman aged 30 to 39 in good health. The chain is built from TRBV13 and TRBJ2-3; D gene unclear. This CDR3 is CASSFENSRDTQYF. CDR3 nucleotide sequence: TGTGCCAGCAGCTTTGAGAATTCGAGAGATACGCAGTATTTT. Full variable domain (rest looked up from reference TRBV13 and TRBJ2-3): AAGVIQSPRHLIKEKRETATLKCYPIPRHDTVYWYQQGPGQDPQFLISFYEKMQSDKGSIPDRFSAQQFSDYHSELNMSSLELGDSALYFCASSFENSRDTQYFGPGTRLTVL.